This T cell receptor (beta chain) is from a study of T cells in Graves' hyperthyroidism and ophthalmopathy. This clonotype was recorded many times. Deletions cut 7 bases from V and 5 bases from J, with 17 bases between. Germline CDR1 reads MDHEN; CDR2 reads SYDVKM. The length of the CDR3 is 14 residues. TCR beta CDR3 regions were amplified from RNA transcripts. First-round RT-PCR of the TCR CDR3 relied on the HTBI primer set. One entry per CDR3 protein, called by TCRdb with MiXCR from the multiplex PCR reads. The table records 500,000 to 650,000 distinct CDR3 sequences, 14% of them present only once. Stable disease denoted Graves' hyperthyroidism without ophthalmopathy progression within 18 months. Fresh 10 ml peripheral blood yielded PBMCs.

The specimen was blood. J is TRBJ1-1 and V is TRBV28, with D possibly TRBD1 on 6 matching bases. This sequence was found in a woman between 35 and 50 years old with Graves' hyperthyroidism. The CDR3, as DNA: TGTGCCAGCAATCCGGGGGGGGCTTATACTGAAGCTTTCTTT. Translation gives CASNPGGAYTEAFF.